The sequence of this T cell receptor (beta chain) was determined in a study of control samples from healthy donors and cancer patients. Here immunoSEQ multiplex PCR was the method, and the copy in TCRdb shows in-frame clones only, minus some. The table has some 120,000 clones, about 89% seen once. CDR3 size: 15 residues. Germline-derived CDR1 and CDR2 are MNHEY and SMNVEV (reference sequence). V shed 1 base and J shed 4 bases, with 14 bases lying between them. The source of this sequence is a man in his 60s in good health. The chain combines TRBV27 with TRBJ2-7, with D possibly matching TRBD2 (5 bases). Material for sequencing was blood. The CDR3 reads CASSLFGDLKYEQYF. The CDR3 nucleotides are TGTGCCAGCAGTTTATTCGGGGATCTGAAGTACGAGCAGTACTTC.